This T cell receptor beta chain was observed in a study of blood T cell repertoires in COVID-19. Study-wide background: Sources were T cells, B-cell-depleted T cells, or PBMCs; the material itself was cDNA or gDNA.

The germline CDR1 and CDR2 sequences are MNHEY and SVGAGI. V was shortened by 5 bases and J by 2 bases, with 9 bases between the two germline ends. The CDR3 spans 13 residues. As originally analysed: Estimated nucleated cell counts came from reference gene primer amplification. Here immunoSEQ multiplex PCR was the method, and the copy in TCRdb shows in-frame clones only, minus some. That table furnishes V, J and clone size, whereas the DNA furnished D and trimming. The data show about 78,000 clones, 84% seen once. The sequenced material came from peripheral blood. The chain is built from TRBV6-5 and TRBJ1-1; D perhaps matches TRBD1 (6 bases). This receptor was obtained from a middle-aged man with acute or convalescent COVID-19. The CDR3 region has the DNA TGTGCCAGCAGTCGGACAGTTAACACTGAAGCTTTCTTT. It encodes CASSRTVNTEAFF.